This entry lists 23 T cell receptor beta chains sequenced from one sample in a study of PD-L1 blockade in urothelial cancer. Only in-frame clones appear in the TCRdb table, and some are missing; sequencing was by immunoSEQ multiplex PCR. Found here are about 45,000 clones, roughly four fifths of them singletons; the top ten hold around 13%. Time point here: peripheral blood 6 weeks after treatment start. The sequences come from PBMCs, collected around atezolizumab (anti-PD-L1) treatment. Source of these receptors: a man between 60 and 70 years old with urothelial cancer.

The chain joins TRBV19 to TRBJ2-7, with D perhaps matching TRBD2 (5 bases). Germline CDR1 LNHDA, CDR2 SQIVND (reference sequence). V shed 7 bases and J shed 0 bases, with 22 bases lying between them. CDR3 length equals 17 residues. The DNA for the CDR3 is TGTGCCAGTACGTACTATGACTCCGGGGAGAACTCCTACGAGCAGTACTTC. Translation: CASTYYDSGENSYEQYF.

This clone appeared a single time. The gene calls are TRBV19 and TRBJ1-3; 8 bases agree with TRBD1. Germline loops: CDR1 LNHDA, CDR2 SQIVND (reference sequence). V shed 5 bases and J 1 base; nucleotides not matched to a gene: 4. This CDR3 has 15 residues. CDR3 sequence: CASSLQGGSGNTIYF. In DNA, the CDR3 is TGTGCCAGTAGTCTACAGGGGGGATCTGGAAACACCATATATTTT.

The gene calls are TRBV28 and TRBJ1-2; a weak D match, TRBD1 (5 bases). The CDR3 loop spans 14 amino acids. Per the germline V gene, CDR1 is MDHEN and CDR2 is SYDVKM. V lost 4 bases and J lost 4, with 13 bases in between. CDR3 sequence (DNA): TGTGCCAGCAGTTCGACAGTTTCCCTCTATGGCTACACCTTC. It encodes CASSSTVSLYGYTF.

The count of this clone is one. The rearrangement links TRBV4-2 to TRBJ1-1, with D possibly being TRBD1 (5 bases). The CDR3 runs 14 residues. The germline V gene has CDR1 LGHNA and CDR2 YNFKEQ. V was trimmed by 4 bases and J by 3 bases, leaving 12 bases between them. The DNA of the CDR3 is TGTGCCAGCAGCCCACGACAGTCCTACACTGAAGCTTTCTTT. Residues: CASSPRQSYTEAFF.

This chain uses TRBV2 with TRBJ1-4; 10 bases line up with TRBD1. The CDR3 totals 18 residues. Germline assignment: CDR1 SNHLY and CDR2 FYNNEI. V dropped 3 bases and J dropped 2; count of bases not matched to a gene: 9. Written as DNA, the CDR3 is TGTGCCAGCAGTGAGGTTGGGACAGGGGATGCGACTAATGAAAAACTGTTTTTT. This sequence encodes CASSEVGTGDATNEKLFF.

The V and J genes are TRBV18 and TRBJ2-7, with D possibly matching TRBD1 (6 bases). V was pared by 3 bases and J by 0 bases, with 15 bases between. The germline V gene has CDR1 KGHSH and CDR2 LQKENI. This CDR3 has 16 amino acids. DNA for the CDR3: TGTGCCAGCTCACCTGGGGGCTTGGAGAGCTCCTACGAGCAGTACTTC. Its translation: CASSPGGLESSYEQYF.

The J gene is TRBJ2-1, the V gene TRBV27, with 10 bases matching TRBD2. The length of the CDR3 is 17 residues. Unmatched junction bases numbered 11, after V lost 2 bases and J lost 7 bases. The germline V gene has CDR1 MNHEY and CDR2 SMNVEV (reference sequence). The CDR3 DNA reads TGTGCCAGCAGTTTAGATGGAGCGGGGGGGCCCATAAATGAGCAGTTCTTC. This sequence encodes CASSLDGAGGPINEQFF.

The genes are TRBV4-1 and TRBJ2-7, with D maybe TRBD2 (6 bases). V was cut by 0 bases and J by 2 bases, with 14 bases left in between. The germline V gene has CDR1 MGHRA and CDR2 YSYEKL. The CDR3 loop spans 16 amino acids. The chain's CDR3 is CASSQDRGLKAYEQYF. DNA for the CDR3: TGCGCCAGCAGCCAAGATCGGGGGTTGAAGGCCTACGAGCAGTACTTC.

The genes are TRBV2 and TRBJ1-1; D is undetermined. The germline V gene has CDR1 SNHLY and CDR2 FYNNEI. V gave up 6 bases and J gave up 8 bases, with 7 bases separating them. The CDR3 sequence is 10 residues long. The DNA of the CDR3 is TGTGCCAGCAGGACTGACGAAGCTTTCTTT. It is translated as CASRTDEAFF.

The V call is TRBV7-2, the J call TRBJ2-5; a weak D match, TRBD2 (5 bases). The CDR3 loop spans 15 amino acids. Trimming shortened V by 7 bases and J by 4 bases, and 19 bases separated the two germline ends. From germline, CDR1 is SGHTA and CDR2 FQGNSA. Written as DNA, the CDR3 is TGTGCCAGCAACCGGGGTCCGCGTTCGGGAGAGACCCAGTACTTC. It encodes CASNRGPRSGETQYF.

CDR3: CASRIKGASHTGELFF. The CDR3 nucleotides read TGTGCCAGCAGGATAAAGGGGGCGTCTCACACCGGGGAGCTGTTTTTT. The rearrangement joins TRBV27 to TRBJ2-2; 7 nucleotides match TRBD1. In germline, CDR1 is MNHEY, CDR2 SMNVEV (reference sequence). The CDR3 spans 16 residues. V was clipped by 6 bases and J by 3 bases; unmatched bases: 10.

This chain uses TRBV10-3 with TRBJ2-3; 10 bases agree with TRBD2. After removal of 6 bases from V and 4 bases from J, the junction contained 4 bases not matched to a gene. CDR1 is ENHRY and CDR2 is SYGVKD in the germline V gene. This CDR3 contains 14 residues. CDR3 bases: TGTGCCATCAGCCCTAGCGGGAGCTCAGATACGCAGTATTTT. This sequence encodes CAISPSGSSDTQYF.

The chain's CDR3 is CASSVGGTGAHEQYF. The CDR3 DNA is TGTGCCAGCAGCGTAGGGGGGACAGGGGCCCACGAGCAGTACTTC. The chain carries TRBV7-2 and TRBJ2-7; the match to TRBD1 covers 10 bases. Germline V lookup: CDR1 SGHTA, CDR2 FQGNSA. J gave up 5 bases and V 5 bases, and 9 bases lay outside the gene matches. The CDR3 has 15 amino acids. Complete variable domain (other parts from reference TRBV7-2 and TRBJ2-7): GAGVSQSPSNKVTEKGKDVELRCDPISGHTALYWYRQSLGQGLEFLIYFQGNSAPDKSGLPSDRFSAERTGGSVSTLTIQRTQQEDSAVYLCASSVGGTGAHEQYFGPGTRLTVT.

The gene calls are TRBV28 and TRBJ2-3, with 8 bases aligning to TRBD2. CDR1 and CDR2 from the germline V gene are MDHEN and SYDVKM. With V trimmed by 5 bases and J by 6 bases, 13 bases remained unmatched. CDR3 length: 16 amino acids. The CDR3 DNA reads TGTGCCAGCAGTCTTGTGCGGGGGGTTCGCGAGGATACGCAGTATTTT. This translates into CASSLVRGVREDTQYF.

The chain is built from TRBV10-1 and TRBJ2-7; 9 bases are shared with TRBD2. The CDR3 spans 13 residues. V lost 5 bases to trimming and J lost 7 bases; unmatched junction nucleotides: 6. Germline CDR1 reads WNHNN; CDR2 reads SYGVQD (reference sequence). CDR3 DNA: TGCGCCAGCAGTTTAGCGGGGGTAAGAGAGCAGTACTTC. Protein product: CASSLAGVREQYF.

The genes are TRBV28 and TRBJ2-5; 8 nucleotides match TRBD1. This CDR3 comprises 15 residues. The germline V gene has CDR1 MDHEN and CDR2 SYDVKM. Trimming cost V 3 bases and J 5 bases; bases outside gene matches: 8. This CDR3 is CASSFGAGGSETQYF. DNA of the CDR3: TGTGCCAGCAGTTTTGGGGCAGGGGGCAGCGAGACCCAGTACTTC.

The J gene is TRBJ2-7, the V gene TRBV11-2, with 8 bases fitting TRBD1. The germline CDR1 and CDR2 sequences are SGHAT and FQNNGV. The CDR3 extends over 17 amino acids. After removal of 4 bases from V and 0 bases from J, the junction contained 11 bases not matched to a gene. CDR3 DNA sequence: TGTGCCAGCAGCTATTGGTCGACAGGGGTGAGCTCCTACGAGCAGTACTTC. Protein sequence: CASSYWSTGVSSYEQYF.

The chain uses TRBV5-1 and TRBJ1-4, with 9 bases aligning to TRBD1. CDR1 SGHRS and CDR2 YFSETQ come from the germline V gene. CDR3 length: 14 amino acids. The V gene end was trimmed by 3 bases and the J gene end by 8 bases; junction bases not matched to a gene: 5. The CDR3 reads CASSSGQGIEKLFF. CDR3 in DNA: TGCGCCAGCAGCTCGGGACAGGGAATCGAAAAACTGTTTTTT. The whole variable domain, filled in from reference TRBV5-1 and TRBJ1-4, reads KAGVTQTPRYLIKTRGQQVTLSCSPISGHRSVSWYQQTPGQGLQFLFEYFSETQRNKGNFPGRFSGRQFSNSRSEMNVSTLELGDSALYLCASSSGQGIEKLFFGSGTQLSVL.

The CDR3 loop reads CASSFLAGGNNEQFF. The CDR3 DNA sequence: TGTGCCAGCAGCTTTTTAGCGGGGGGAAACAATGAGCAGTTCTTC. The chain combines TRBV7-9 with TRBJ2-1; 10 nucleotides match TRBD2. The CDR3 is 15 residues long. Germline V gene data show CDR1 as SEHNR and CDR2 as FQNEAQ (reference sequence). With V trimmed by 3 bases and J by 5 bases, 4 bases remained unmatched.

This rearrangement joins TRBV28 to TRBJ1-3; no clear D gene. The CDR3 spans 14 residues. The V and J ends lost 4 bases and 0 bases respectively, with 7 bases between them. Per the germline V gene, CDR1 is MDHEN and CDR2 is SYDVKM. CDR3 residues: CASSSSYSGNTIYF. The CDR3 DNA is TGTGCCAGCAGTTCTTCCTACTCTGGAAACACCATATATTTT.

This clone was detected only a few times. This chain connects TRBV19 to TRBJ2-5; D is possibly TRBD1 (5 bases). The CDR3 has 13 residues. Germline lookup yields CDR1 LNHDA and CDR2 SQIVND (reference sequence). V was trimmed by 7 bases and J by 0 bases, leaving 9 bases between them. The CDR3 region is CASIEQDQETQYF. The CDR3 DNA sequence: TGTGCCAGTATTGAACAGGACCAAGAGACCCAGTACTTC.

The genes are TRBV5-6 and TRBJ1-2; D is unclear. The CDR3 is 15 residues long. V dropped 0 bases and J dropped 4 bases, with 13 bases sitting between them. The V gene's germline CDR1 is SGHDT and CDR2 YYEEEE. The DNA of the CDR3 is TGTGCCAGCAGCTTGGGGTATGAATTGAGCTATGGCTACACCTTC. This codes for CASSLGYELSYGYTF.

The CDR3 loop is CAVITGTGDNQPQHF. The DNA of the CDR3 is TGTGCCGTAATAACCGGGACAGGAGACAATCAGCCCCAGCATTTT. The chain combines TRBV6-1 with TRBJ1-5; TRBD1 aligns across 8 bases. Unmatched junction bases numbered 12, after V lost 11 bases and J lost 3 bases. Per the germline V gene, CDR1 is MNHNS and CDR2 is SASEGT. CDR3 length: 15 residues.